This T cell receptor (beta chain) was found in a study of T cell responses to AZD1222 COVID-19 vaccine (dated by TCRdb to the early 2020s). Background on the whole study: AZD1222 recipients whose second dose came at about 4 weeks and those whose second dose came at about 12 weeks were combined into one group, since spike-specific TCR depth and breadth did not differ between the two schedules. A total of 233 trial participants underwent TCR sequencing, of whom about 200 received two doses of AZD1222 and some 25 received two doses of the MenACWY control vaccine. Enrollment into the trials was organized by age into subgroups of 18-55, 56-69 and 70-plus years, and those subgroups contained roughly 160, 29 and 62 TCR-sequenced participants, respectively.

The investigation overall reported the following: Because no samples from the day 14 peak response were available, repertoires could be characterized only after the peak T cell response. Participants were mostly white British and included more females than males, and it was suggested by the authors that clonal diversity may have been underestimated. Conclusions about previously exposed vaccinees are limited because only six or seven AZD1222 recipients were SARS-CoV-2 seropositive at baseline. After two AZD1222 doses, both the breadth and the depth of spike-specific TCRs were significantly higher than at day 0 and than in MenACWY recipients. Epitopes outside the regions mutated in the B.1.351 and B.1.1.7 variants were reportedly recognized by nearly half of the unique spike-specific TCRs. In the small 56-69-year group, the increase in depth fell short of significance, most likely because of low power. Vaccine-associated CD4 TCRs spanned the whole spike protein, with dominant responses in regions 160-218 and 743-854.

Turning to this clone: Its antigen specificity is not known. Qualities for individual bases were not recorded, and no much larger clone is one base off.

The sample's time point label, in plain terms: baseline before first vaccination. The vaccinee samples were drawn from two UK trials, COV001 and COV002, one of which was a single-blind randomized controlled phase 2/3 trial testing AZD1222 (ChAdOx1 nCoV-19) in healthy adults. For TCRbeta chain sequencing, PBMC samples were collected from trial participants at day 0 and at day 28 after the second dose. The CDR3 regions of human TCRbeta chains were analyzed by immunosequencing. As for the authors' bioinformatics: TCRs in the repertoires were matched against a reference library of SARS-CoV-2-specific TCRs that had been generated with the MIRA antigen-specificity platform. Breadth was defined as the fraction of unique TCRs that were SARS-CoV-2-associated. Depth was defined as the fraction of total T cells that were SARS-CoV-2-associated. Using the MIRA data, each spike-specific TCR was mapped to the spike region that the TCR reacts to and placed in a CD4 or CD8 class. Log10-transformed breadth and depth values were compared by one-way ANOVA with Sidak's multiple comparisons tests. TCRdb took this table from immuneACCESS and kept in-frame rearrangements with V and J called. Such tables lack part of the clones; where checked against another copy, unresolved V genes explain under half of the gap, and the rest is unexplained. V, J and clone size are taken as reported in that table, and D and trimming were inferred from the DNA itself. The sample table lists around 83,000 clones, approximately 90% of them with a count of one. Together, the top ten hold about 5.2% of the sample.

This specimen was peripheral blood, taken on day 0 of AZD1222 vaccination. This sequence was found in an adult in good health.

The DNA sequence is as follows: TGTGCCAGCAGCCCCGGAGGCTCCAATCAGCCCCAGCATTTT. It translates to CASSPGGSNQPQHF. This sequence uses TRBV7-2 and TRBJ1-5, with the D gene not clear enough to name. From the cysteine up to the phenylalanine, the CDR3 has a length of 14 residues. The DNA shown is the 42-base CDR3, in frame from base 1. CDR1 and CDR2 were assigned from the germline V gene as SGHTA and FQGNSA. Cut back by 5 bases and 3 bases, the V and J ends lie 11 bases apart.